Below, 26 T cell receptor beta chains from the same sample are listed, as sequenced in a study of T cells in Graves' hyperthyroidism and ophthalmopathy. There were TCR beta CDR3 regions amplified from RNA transcripts. TCR CDR3 regions were first amplified by RT-PCR with HTBI primers. Using its own MiXCR run on the multiplex PCR reads, TCRdb lists one record per CDR3 protein. The profile shows more than 550,000 distinct CDR3 sequences, 15% to 20% of them singletons. The source material was blood. These receptors were obtained from a man aged 50 or older with Graves' hyperthyroidism.

This clonotype was observed many times. V and J are TRBV6-1 and TRBJ1-2; TRBD1 agrees at 7 bases. Germline V gene sequence: CDR1 MNHNS, CDR2 SASEGT. V was pared by 5 bases and J by 3 bases, with 12 bases of the junction left unmatched. The CDR3 is made up of 16 amino acids. The CDR3 protein is CASSMSPLGQYYGYTF. The CDR3 DNA sequence: TGTGCCAGCAGTATGTCTCCCTTGGGACAGTACTATGGCTACACCTTC.

This clonotype was counted a few times. The chain combines TRBV28 with TRBJ1-5, with D tentatively TRBD1 (5 bases). V lost 7 bases and J 1 base, leaving 14 bases between the germline ends. The length of the CDR3 is 15 residues. Germline V gene lookup returns CDR1 MDHEN and CDR2 SYDVKM. This CDR3 is CASINPAGSNQPQHF. The DNA for the CDR3 is TGTGCCAGCATCAATCCCGCAGGGAGCAATCAGCCCCAGCATTTT. The variable domain in full, completed from reference TRBV28 and TRBJ1-5, reads DVKVTQSSRYLVKRTGEKVFLECVQDMDHENMFWYRQDPGLGLRLIYFSYDVKMKEKGDIPEGYSVSREKKERFSLILESASTNQTSMYLCASINPAGSNQPQHFGDGTRLSIL.

This clonotype was detected ten times or more. This chain links TRBV28 with TRBJ2-2; no clear D. V was shortened by 4 bases and J by 0 bases, with 9 bases between the two germline ends. The CDR3 has 15 residues. The germline V gene encodes CDR1 MDHEN and CDR2 SYDVKM. CDR3 DNA sequence: TGTGCCAGCAGTTACCGCTTATCGAACACCGGGGAGCTGTTTTTT. Translating it yields CASSYRLSNTGELFF.

Many counts were recorded for this clonotype. The genes are TRBV12-3 or TRBV12-4 and TRBJ1-5; TRBD1 is a possible D gene (6 bases). CDR3 length: 15 amino acids. Trimming removed 3 bases from V and 1 base from J, with 10 bases in between. DNA of the CDR3: TGTGCCAGCAGTTTTGGACAGACCAGCAATCAGCCCCAGCATTTT. Protein sequence: CASSFGQTSNQPQHF.

In this sample, this clonotype turned up many times. The rearrangement uses TRBV3-1 and TRBJ1-1; D not resolved. Trimming shortened V by 3 bases and J by 2 bases, and 10 bases separated the two germline ends. The CDR3 totals 14 residues. Germline V gene data show CDR1 as LGHDT and CDR2 as YNNKEL (reference sequence). The CDR3 region is CASSQMTQNTEAFF. Here the CDR3 DNA reads TGTGCCAGCAGCCAGATGACCCAAAACACTGAAGCTTTCTTT.

This clonotype was detected a few times. V and J are TRBV19 and TRBJ1-2; D is undetermined. The length of the CDR3 is 13 residues. V lost 1 base and J 4 bases, leaving 7 bases between the germline ends. CDR1 is LNHDA and CDR2 is SQIVND in the germline V gene (reference sequence). The CDR3 nucleotides read TGTGCCAGTAGTATAGCCATAACCTATGGCTACACCTTC. This encodes CASSIAITYGYTF.

This chain joins TRBV4-3 and TRBJ1-3; a weak D match, TRBD1 (6 bases). The V end lost 2 bases, the J end lost 0 bases, and 11 bases lay between the germline ends. Germline CDR1 and CDR2: LGHNA and YSLEER. CDR3 length: 16 amino acids. The CDR3 DNA is TGCGCCAGCAGCCAAAAGGACAGAATCTCTGGAAACACCATATATTTT. It translates to CASSQKDRISGNTIYF.

This chain joins TRBV5-1 and TRBJ1-2; D unclear. The CDR3 contains 13 residues. Trimming cost V 6 bases and J 0 bases, with 9 bases left between them. Germline-derived CDR1 and CDR2 are SGHRS and YFSETQ. CDR3 DNA: TGCGCCAGCAACTTTACAGCTAACTATGGCTACACCTTC. Translation: CASNFTANYGYTF.

J is TRBJ2-1 and V is TRBV19; tentatively, D is TRBD2 (6 bases). CDR3 size: 20 residues. Germline V lookup: CDR1 LNHDA, CDR2 SQIVND (reference sequence). Trimming left V 5 bases short and J 1 base short, with 27 bases between. For the CDR3, the DNA is TGTGCCAGTAGTTCCCCCGGGACTCTGAGAGGCCCTAGATCCTACAATGAGCAGTTCTTC. Its protein product is CASSSPGTLRGPRSYNEQFF. The variable domain in full, with the rest retrieved from reference TRBV19 and TRBJ2-1, is DGGITQSPKYLFRKEGQNVTLSCEQNLNHDAMYWYRQDPGQGLRLIYYSQIVNDFQKGDIAEGYSVSREKKESFPLTVTSAQKNPTAFYLCASSSPGTLRGPRSYNEQFFGPGTRLTVL.

This clonotype was observed many times. The V and J genes are TRBV12-3 or TRBV12-4 and TRBJ1-1, with a possible D match to TRBD1 (5 bases). Trimming stripped 5 bases from V and 0 bases from J, with 10 bases between. This CDR3 comprises 14 residues. The CDR3 region is CASSPGGVNTEAFF. The CDR3 DNA is TGTGCCAGCAGTCCGGGGGGAGTGAACACTGAAGCTTTCTTT.

This clonotype was seen just once. Written as DNA, the CDR3 is TGCAGTGCTAGGGGACAGGGGGCGTGGGAGCAGTACTTC. This codes for CSARGQGAWEQYF. This chain links TRBV20-1 with TRBJ2-7; 12 bases are shared with TRBD1. J gave up 7 bases and V 3 bases, and 4 bases lay outside the gene matches. CDR1 DFQATT and CDR2 SNEGSKA come from the germline V gene (reference sequence). The CDR3 is made up of 13 amino acids.

The table lists this clonotype with many counts. This chain uses TRBV2 with TRBJ2-7; D call uncertain. The germline V gene has CDR1 SNHLY and CDR2 FYNNEI. The CDR3 loop spans 15 amino acids. The V end was cut by 1 base, the J end by 6 bases, with 16 bases between. CDR3 sequence: CASSEGMGSLGEQYF. The CDR3 nucleotides are TGTGCCAGCAGTGAAGGAATGGGGTCTTTAGGCGAGCAGTACTTC.

V and J are TRBV3-1 and TRBJ2-1; 16 positions match TRBD2. Germline V gene lookup returns CDR1 LGHDT and CDR2 YNNKEL (reference sequence). Trimming removed 6 bases from V and 6 bases from J; junction bases left unmatched: 5. CDR3 size: 16 residues. DNA of the CDR3: TGTGCCAGCAGAGGGACTAGCGGGAGGGCTGCCAATGAGCAGTTCTTC. It is translated as CASRGTSGRAANEQFF.

This clonotype was detected a few times. The chain combines TRBV6-2 or TRBV6-3 with TRBJ2-1, with 9 nucleotides matching TRBD2. There are 17 residues in the CDR3. Germline CDR1 is MNHEY and CDR2 is SVGEGT. J was trimmed by 7 bases and V by 6 bases; bases with no gene match: 16. The CDR3: CASRTPGVAGEVNEQFF. CDR3 DNA: TGTGCCAGCAGGACCCCAGGGGTAGCGGGAGAAGTTAATGAGCAGTTCTTC.

This clonotype has a count of ten or more. This rearrangement joins TRBV19 to TRBJ2-7, with 8 bases fitting TRBD2. V lost 6 bases and J lost 0; bases outside the gene matches: 4. From germline, CDR1 is LNHDA and CDR2 SQIVND (reference sequence). The CDR3 is 14 residues long. This chain's CDR3 is CASRVSGNSYEQYF. The CDR3 DNA sequence: TGTGCCAGTAGAGTTAGCGGGAACTCCTACGAGCAGTACTTC.

This clonotype occurred many times. The chain uses TRBV28 and TRBJ1-1; a weak D match, TRBD1 (5 bases). This CDR3 comprises 14 residues. V lost 2 bases and J lost 5, with 12 bases in between. Germline V gives CDR1 MDHEN, CDR2 SYDVKM. The chain's CDR3 is CASSLKGWGTEAFF. For the CDR3, the DNA is TGTGCCAGCAGTTTAAAGGGGTGGGGGACTGAAGCTTTCTTT.

This clonotype was recorded many times. This sequence joins TRBV10-1 and TRBJ2-5; D possibly corresponds to TRBD2 (6 bases). Germline V lookup: CDR1 WNHNN, CDR2 SYGVQD (reference sequence). V gave up 0 bases and J gave up 1 base, with 9 bases separating them. The CDR3 contains 15 residues. CDR3 in DNA: TGCGCCAGCAGTGAGTCCTCGGGGGTCCAAGAGACCCAGTACTTC. It is translated as CASSESSGVQETQYF.

This clonotype was recorded at least ten times. CDR3 sequence reads: CASSFLAGGFLGSEQFF. In DNA form, the CDR3 reads TGTGCCAGCAGTTTCCTAGCGGGAGGGTTCCTGGGGAGTGAGCAGTTCTTC. The chain couples TRBV27 to TRBJ2-1; 12 bases are a match to TRBD2. The CDR3 has 17 residues. The V gene's germline CDR1 is MNHEY and CDR2 SMNVEV (reference sequence). The J segment lost 9 bases and the V segment lost 3 bases, leaving 12 bases of the junction unmatched.

This clonotype occurred many times. The rearrangement uses TRBV6-4 and TRBJ1-5; the D gene is possibly TRBD1 (6 bases). The V gene lost 7 bases and the J gene lost 3 bases, with 13 bases spanning the gap. The CDR3 sequence is 14 residues long. Per germline, CDR1 MRHNA and CDR2 SNTAGT. CDR3 amino acids: CASIHRDSNQPQHF. As DNA, the CDR3 is TGTGCCAGCATTCACAGGGACTCCAATCAGCCCCAGCATTTT.

This clonotype turned up a few times. The chain couples TRBV9 to TRBJ2-5, with unresolved D. This CDR3 is built from 12 residues. The germline V gene has CDR1 SGDLS and CDR2 YYNGEE. Trimming stripped 0 bases from V and 4 bases from J, with 4 bases between. The CDR3 DNA sequence: TGTGCCAGCAGCGTAGATTTAGAGACCCAGTACTTC. This encodes CASSVDLETQYF.

The sample holds many counts of this clonotype. V gene TRBV11-1 combines with J gene TRBJ1-2, with 9 positions matching TRBD1. V trimming: 1 base; J trimming: 2 bases; junction bases outside the gene matches: 2. Germline CDR1 and CDR2: SGHAT and FQDESV (reference sequence). This CDR3 comprises 15 residues. The CDR3 protein is CASSLDTGGNYGYTF. CDR3 nucleotide sequence: TGTGCCAGCAGCTTAGACACAGGGGGCAACTATGGCTACACCTTC.

The rearrangement joins TRBV7-9 to TRBJ2-1, with D perhaps TRBD1 or TRBD2 (5 bases each). The ends were cut back, 4 bases at V and 6 bases at J, with 19 bases in the middle. Germline V lookup: CDR1 SEHNR, CDR2 FQNEAQ (reference sequence). The CDR3 has 16 amino acids. CDR3: CASSSSYLRDLNEQFF. In nucleotides, the CDR3 is TGTGCCAGCAGCTCATCCTACTTACGGGACCTCAATGAGCAGTTCTTC.

This sequence joins TRBV30 and TRBJ1-5; 10 bases align to TRBD1. J gave up 5 bases and V 5 bases, and 3 bases lay outside the gene matches. From germline, CDR1 is GTSNPN and CDR2 SVGIG (reference sequence). This CDR3 comprises 13 residues. The CDR3 region has the DNA TGTGCCTGGCAGACAGGGGGCCATCAGCCCCAGCATTTT. Protein: CAWQTGGHQPQHF. Using reference TRBV30 and TRBJ1-5 for the parts outside the CDR3, the full variable domain is SQTIHQWPATLVQPVGSPLSLECTVEGTSNPNLYWYRQAAGRGLQLLFYSVGIGQISSEVPQNLSASRPQDRQFILSSKKLLLSDSGFYLCAWQTGGHQPQHFGDGTRLSIL.

This rearrangement joins TRBV9 to TRBJ1-2; 7 nucleotides align to TRBD1. V was pared by 1 base and J by 2 bases, with 5 bases of the junction left unmatched. This CDR3 is 15 amino acids long. CDR1 SGDLS and CDR2 YYNGEE come from the germline V gene. The CDR3 reads CASSVRGQQNYGYTF. CDR3 bases: TGTGCCAGCAGCGTACGGGGACAGCAGAACTATGGCTACACCTTC.

The chain has TRBV7-2 and TRBJ2-7; D is undetermined. Per germline, CDR1 SGHTA and CDR2 FQGNSA. This CDR3 comprises 14 residues. The V end lost 2 bases, the J end lost 7 bases, and 15 bases lay between the germline ends. CDR3 protein: CASSLLGPFGEQYF. The CDR3 DNA is TGTGCCAGCAGCTTACTCGGGCCTTTCGGGGAGCAGTACTTC.

This clonotype was counted at least ten times. The DNA for the CDR3 is TGTGCCAGTAGTATAAATATTTATCATCCCACTGAAGCTTTCTTT. Translation gives CASSINIYHPTEAFF. The chain combines TRBV19 with TRBJ1-1; unclear D gene. This CDR3 spans 15 amino acids. Trimming took 2 bases from V and 4 from J, leaving 14 bases between them. Germline V gene sequence: CDR1 LNHDA, CDR2 SQIVND (reference sequence).